This T cell receptor beta chain was obtained from a study of blood T cell repertoires in COVID-19 (dated by TCRdb to about 2020). Background on the whole study: Samples from collaborators originated in the United States, Italy and Spain and spanned both the acute and convalescent phases of COVID-19. The samples were drawn from two sources: the first 160 participants of the ongoing ImmuneRACE study, and 1,000 to 1,500 subjects contributed by 6 global collaborators. The repertoires were released in a freely available public database intended as a resource for research on the immune response to SARS-CoV-2. Where HLA class I and class II types were available, the types were taken from metadata supplied by the sample provider, not from assay-based typing. The sample metadata nearly always contained a de-identified subject ID, COVID-19 status, age in years and sex. The prospective study material was composed of cDNA or gDNA derived from T cells, B-cell-depleted T cells, or PBMCs. The dataset comprised deeply sampled blood TCRbeta repertoires from subjects exposed to, actively infected with, or recovered from COVID-19. Findings and caveats that apply to the study as a whole: The quantity of clinical and demographic metadata differed by source and by participant and was supplied without curation.

The immunoSEQ Assay, a bias-controlled multiplex PCR, was used to amplify TCRbeta CDR3 regions from genomic DNA. The source study handled its data this way. The number of nucleated cells in each sample was estimated by amplification of reference gene primers within the assay. To quantify the absolute abundance of each unique TCRbeta CDR3 rearrangement, sequence reads were collapsed and filtered. Productive Simpson clonality was computed per sample as the square root of Simpson's diversity index over productive rearrangements. As stored in TCRdb, this immuneACCESS dataset retains in-frame rearrangements with V and J assigned. A fraction of the clones does not appear; measured against another copy, unresolved V genes explain less than half of the discrepancy, and the remainder lacks a known reason. The V and J calls and clone size are taken from that table; D and trimming were inferred from the DNA. In this sample the table shows 300,000 or so clones, roughly 89% of which occur a single time. Of the sample, less than 3.5% falls within the top ten clones.

Participants in the prospective study were aged about 18 to 95 years, lived in 24 United States geographic areas, and enrolled through a virtual design. In the prospective study, cohorts were assigned on the basis of participant-reported clinical history obtained from a screening survey and a study questionnaire. Exposed participants had been in contact with someone with a PCR-confirmed or clinician-diagnosed COVID-19 case within 2 weeks of study entry. In the prospective study, mobile phlebotomists collected whole blood, serum and a nasopharyngeal or oropharyngeal swab from each participant. Prospective study participants could optionally give additional blood draws and questionnaires over an approximately two-month period. Before DNA extraction, blood samples from the prospective study were shipped at room temperature or frozen. As to this clone: Its cognate antigen has yet to be identified. No much larger clone is present one base from it, and per-base qualities are unavailable.

The TCR was taken from a woman in her forties or fifties who had been exposed to COVID-19. The sequencing sample was made of PBMCs or T cells enriched from blood (not recorded which).

The CDR3 sequence is CASSSIRGRYNEQFF. The DNA is TGTGCCAGCAGTTCGATCAGGGGGCGATACAATGAGCAGTTCTTC. The V and J genes are TRBV2 and TRBJ2-1, and 8 bases in between align with TRBD1. CDR1 and CDR2 are drawn from the germline V gene: SNHLY, FYNNEI. The CDR3 covers 15 residues, taking in both the cysteine and the phenylalanine. The CDR3 DNA has 45 bases and is translated from base 1. Trimmed from V: 5 bases; trimmed from J: 4 bases; junction bases lacking a gene match: 7. Beyond the CDR3, the reference TRBV2 and TRBJ2-1 genes provide the residues; the full variable domain reads: EPEVTQTPSHQVTQMGQEVILRCVPISNHLYFYWYRQILGQKVEFLVSFYNNEISEKSEIFDDQFSVERPDGSNFTLKIRSTKLEDSAMYFCASSSIRGRYNEQFFGPGTRLTVL.